The clone carrying this T cell receptor beta chain was counted between two and nine times. Its antigen is unidentified. Genes and germline are mouse. The read ends 1 residue before the CDR3 terminus; that terminus is restored from the germline J gene. The data were taken from a study of tissue T cells after allogeneic stem cell transplantation. Regarding the study as a whole: Shared clones across patients were few; motif clustering revealed tissue-specific shared signatures.

The sample's time point: mouse harvest day 14 after allogeneic transplant. The graft held 10^6 splenic CD5+ T cells and 10^7 T-cell-depleted bone marrow cells. This mouse GVHD model was MHC-mismatched B6 to BALB/c, profiled day 7 or 14. V lost 4 bases to trimming and J lost 0 bases, with 7 bases between them. CDR3 length equals 13 residues. Germline lookup yields CDR1 KGHPV and CDR2 FQNQEV (reference sequence). Generated by immunoSEQ multiplex PCR, the TCRdb table keeps only in-frame clones and is missing some. The sample records about 3,000 clones, around 50% being singletons. The receptor comes from a female BALB/c mouse given C57BL/6 T cells with graft-versus-host disease after an allogeneic hematopoietic cell transplant. Source material: lymph node tissue. The rearrangement uses TRBV26 and TRBJ2-7; a possible D gene is TRBD1 (5 bases). CDR3 DNA (partial): TGTGCCAGCAGTCAGGGGTCCTCCTATGAACAGTAC. Its translation is CASSQGSSYEQY. The whole CDR3 protein reads CASSQGSSYEQYF.